This T cell receptor beta chain is from a study of cytomegalovirus exposure and HLA in healthy donors (dated by TCRdb to about 2017). As for the study more broadly: According to a later analysis, one platform produced both the 120 validation repertoires and the approximately 600 repertoires of the first cohort. The study aimed to test whether cataloging public T cell receptors could reveal signatures of past pathogen exposure. Along with the roughly 610-subject first cohort, a separate validation cohort of over a hundred different subjects was used. To predict cytomegalovirus infection status, the study brought together high-throughput TCR immunosequencing, statistical association of individual TCRs with disease status, and machine learning. The study at large found these results: A later analysis lacked HLA typing for the validation cohort, so it scored co-occurrence in that cohort across all 110 or so repertoires. A later analysis found that TCRs clustered in the first cohort also tended to co-occur in the roughly 110 validation repertoires, with 90% to 95% of cluster scores above 0. Most TCR sequences were observed very rarely across donors, whereas some public TCRs were present in many individuals. The classifier was reported to diagnose cytomegalovirus status with high specificity and sensitivity in both the original cohort and the validation cohort. In vitro tests confirmed that a few of the cytomegalovirus-associated TCR beta chains recognize cytomegalovirus antigens. It was suggested by the authors that the approach could potentially be generalized to other disease states and immunological phenotypes. In the study, 150 to 200 TCR beta chains were listed as associated with cytomegalovirus.

Concerning this clone: No cognate antigen has been identified for it. The sample holds no much larger clone one base away, and base qualities are not on file.

The library was generated by the immunoSEQ multiplex PCR assay. The published analysis was carried out like this. To diagnose cytomegalovirus status from the catalog of TCR beta chain sequences, a statistical classification framework was built. The table was pulled from immuneACCESS by TCRdb, which kept in-frame rearrangements only. Such tables lose some clones; where checked, under half of the loss comes from unresolved V genes, and the rest has no known cause. D and trimming were read from the DNA, whereas the V and J calls and clone size are those reported in that table. This sample gives 250,000 to 300,000 clones in total; about 90% of them show up just once. The top ten constitute 0.35% to 0.4% of the sample. According to the germline V gene, CDR1 reads SGDLS and CDR2 reads YYNGEE. Reading from cysteine to phenylalanine, the CDR3 counts 16 amino acids. CDR3 DNA only is kept here, 48 bases in frame from base 1. The germline V and J ends show losses of 4 bases and 4 bases respectively, and no gene match explains 8 bases of the junction.

The donors were included in the validation cohort of around 120 subjects, a group kept apart from the 666-subject first cohort. The rearranged segments are TRBV9 and TRBJ2-3, and 11 junction bases match TRBD2. The sequenced sample was PBMCs. The TCR originated in a woman aged 18-29 years in good health and CMV-seronegative. The nucleotides are TGTGCCAGCAGCTCCACTAGCGGGGGAAATTCAGATACGCAGTATTTT. This sequence encodes CASSSTSGGNSDTQYF. With the rest looked up from the reference TRBV9 and TRBJ2-3 genes rather than sequenced, the full variable domain is DSGVTQTPKHLITATGQRVTLRCSPRSGDLSVYWYQQSLDQGLQFLIQYYNGEERAKGNILERFSAQQFPDLHSELNLSSLELGDSALYFCASSSTSGGNSDTQYFGPGTRLTVL.